These 27 T cell receptor beta chains were all obtained from the same sample, sequenced in a study of T-cell memory formation after mild COVID-19. TCRdb re-analysed the 5' RACE reads in MiXCR, keeping a single row per CDR3 protein. The sample shows hundreds of thousands of distinct CDR3 sequences, 15% to 20% of them seen only once. The sample comprised PBMCs or a T cell subset sorted from them (not recorded which). These receptors all come from a man younger than 35 who had mild COVID-19 (a few samples of this study predate the infection). Cell type and time point are not known.

This clonotype was observed a few times. The rearrangement uses TRBV6-1 and TRBJ2-1; D remains unclear. Germline values: CDR1 MNHNS, CDR2 SASEGT. CDR3 length equals 15 residues. V lost 4 bases and J lost 8, with 18 bases in between. The CDR3 loop is CASSAPLVFIYEQFF. CDR3 in DNA: TGTGCCAGCAGTGCCCCCCTGGTTTTCATCTATGAGCAGTTCTTC.

To note about this clonotype: A much more abundant neighbour one base away suggests this may be a read error. This chain connects TRBV5-1 to TRBJ2-5; the D gene is possibly TRBD1 (5 bases). Trimming stripped 4 bases from V and 1 base from J, with 8 bases between. Germline CDR1 is SGHRS and CDR2 is YFSETQ. The CDR3 has 13 residues. The CDR3 protein is CASSVGVQETQYF. The CDR3 nucleotides are TGCGCCAGCAGCGTAGGGGTCCAAGAGACCCAGTACTTC.

The chain employs TRBV7-9 and TRBJ1-4; D is unclear. This CDR3 region has 16 residues. Trimming left V 4 bases short and J 1 base short, with 13 bases between. Looked up from germline, CDR1 is SEHNR and CDR2 is FQNEAQ (reference sequence). The CDR3 sequence: CASSSSEHLTNEKLFF. The CDR3 nucleotides are TGTGCCAGCAGCTCCTCCGAGCATCTAACTAATGAAAAACTGTTTTTT.

This clonotype was counted at least ten times. This chain links TRBV7-9 with TRBJ2-7, with D uncertain. Looked up from germline, CDR1 is SEHNR and CDR2 is FQNEAQ (reference sequence). The V gene lost 0 bases and the J gene lost 4 bases, with 7 bases spanning the gap. The CDR3 extends over 13 amino acids. As DNA, the CDR3 is TGTGCCAGCAGCTTAGCGGGCGGATACGAGCAGTACGTC. It yields the protein CASSLAGGYEQYV.

This clonotype was found a few times. The chain is built from TRBV5-1 and TRBJ1-2; D is undetermined. Trimming stripped 0 bases from V and 1 base from J, with 7 bases between. The length of the CDR3 is 14 residues. Germline CDR1 reads SGHRS; CDR2 reads YFSETQ. CDR3 DNA sequence: TGCGCCAGCAGCTTGGGAAACTTTAACTATGGCTACACCTTC. The encoded protein is CASSLGNFNYGYTF.

This chain uses TRBV6-6 with TRBJ1-1; maybe TRBD1 (5 bases). Germline lookup yields CDR1 MNHNY and CDR2 SVGAGI (reference sequence). The CDR3 sequence is 13 residues long. V was pared by 0 bases and J by 6 bases, with 8 bases between. The CDR3 is CASSYSGGAEAFF. Here the CDR3 DNA reads TGTGCCAGCAGTTACTCAGGAGGGGCTGAAGCTTTCTTT.

Only a few counts were recorded for this clonotype. This sequence joins TRBV6-6 and TRBJ2-1; D possibly matches TRBD1 or TRBD2 (5 bases each). CDR1 and CDR2 (germline): MNHNY, SVGAGI (reference sequence). V was cut by 0 bases and J by 5 bases, with 11 bases left in between. There are 15 residues in the CDR3. Here the CDR3 reads CASSYSIEGNNEQFF. The CDR3 DNA follows: TGTGCCAGCAGTTACTCGATAGAGGGGAACAATGAGCAGTTCTTC.

The V gene is TRBV5-1, the J gene TRBJ2-1; D uncertain. CDR3 size: 16 residues. Germline CDR1 SGHRS, CDR2 YFSETQ. Trimming pared 0 bases from V and 0 bases from J, leaving 10 bases between. CDR3 sequence (DNA): TGCGCCAGCAGCTTGGACACCCGGAGCTCCTACAATGAGCAGTTCTTC. It codes for CASSLDTRSSYNEQFF.

The chain employs TRBV7-9 and TRBJ2-3, with 7 bases identical to TRBD1. With 5 bases clipped from V and 3 bases from J, the junction kept 11 bases outside the gene matches. Germline CDR1 and CDR2: SEHNR and FQNEAQ (reference sequence). The CDR3 sequence is 16 residues long. The CDR3 here is CASSPNRGSQTDTQYF. The CDR3 nucleotides are TGTGCCAGCAGCCCTAACAGGGGAAGCCAAACAGATACGCAGTATTTT.

This clonotype showed up many times. The chain uses TRBV4-3 and TRBJ2-7; D tentatively fits TRBD1 or TRBD2 (5 bases each). The CDR3 contains 13 residues. Germline CDR1 reads LGHNA; CDR2 reads YSLEER. The V end lost 1 base, the J end lost 4 bases, and 8 bases lay between the germline ends. CDR3 in amino acids: CASSQGDGYEQYF. DNA of the CDR3: TGCGCCAGCAGCCAAGGGGACGGGTACGAGCAGTACTTC.

This clonotype was counted a few times. V gene TRBV7-2 combines with J gene TRBJ1-3; D is uncertain. Trimming pared 5 bases from V and 0 bases from J, leaving 11 bases between. The CDR3 is made up of 15 amino acids. Germline values: CDR1 SGHTA, CDR2 FQGNSA. CDR3 nucleotides: TGTGCCAGCAGCGGTACCGGGAGCTCTGGAAACACCATATATTTT. It is translated as CASSGTGSSGNTIYF. Full variable domain (rest looked up from reference TRBV7-2 and TRBJ1-3): GAGVSQSPSNKVTEKGKDVELRCDPISGHTALYWYRQSLGQGLEFLIYFQGNSAPDKSGLPSDRFSAERTGGSVSTLTIQRTQQEDSAVYLCASSGTGSSGNTIYFGEGSWLTVV.

This clonotype came up once. The chain joins TRBV3-1 to TRBJ1-4; unclear D gene. The CDR3 totals 14 residues. Looked up from germline, CDR1 is LGHDT and CDR2 is YNNKEL (reference sequence). Between the trimmed V and J ends, which lost 1 base and 5 bases, there was a span of 8 bases. The CDR3 sequence: CASSQGWKNEKLFF. DNA of the CDR3: TGTGCCAGCAGCCAAGGATGGAAGAATGAAAAACTGTTTTTT. The full variable domain, rest sourced from reference TRBV3-1 and TRBJ1-4, is DTAVSQTPKYLVTQMGNDKSIKCEQNLGHDTMYWYKQDSKKFLKIMFSYNNKELIINETVPNRFSPKSPDKAHLNLHINSLELGDSAVYFCASSQGWKNEKLFFGSGTQLSVL.

The chain is built from TRBV24-1 and TRBJ1-2, with D possibly being TRBD1 (6 bases). Germline V gene data show CDR1 as KGHDR and CDR2 as SFDVKD. The CDR3 runs to 13 residues. V lost 3 bases, J lost 8 bases, and 12 bases lay in between. CDR3 nucleotide sequence: TGTGCCACCAGTGATACGACAGGCTTGGGCTACACCTTC. Protein sequence: CATSDTTGLGYTF.

This chain connects TRBV30 to TRBJ1-2; D call uncertain. The CDR3 is 11 residues long. Germline V gene data show CDR1 as GTSNPN and CDR2 as SVGIG (reference sequence). The V and J ends lost 0 bases and 10 bases respectively, with 9 bases between them. As DNA, the CDR3 is TGTGCCTGGAGTGTACCGGGTGACTACACCTTC. This codes for CAWSVPGDYTF.

This clonotype was picked up a small number of times. V usage is TRBV7-2 and J usage is TRBJ2-7, with 15 bases fitting TRBD2. The germline V gene has CDR1 SGHTA and CDR2 FQGNSA. V was clipped by 4 bases and J by 0 bases; unmatched bases: 13. This CDR3 region has 20 residues. The CDR3 sequence is CASSSGTGTSGGRSSYEQYF. Here the CDR3 DNA reads TGTGCCAGCAGCTCGGGGACCGGGACTAGCGGGGGGAGGAGCTCCTACGAGCAGTACTTC. Full variable domain (outside the CDR3, taken from reference TRBV7-2 and TRBJ2-7): GAGVSQSPSNKVTEKGKDVELRCDPISGHTALYWYRQSLGQGLEFLIYFQGNSAPDKSGLPSDRFSAERTGGSVSTLTIQRTQQEDSAVYLCASSSGTGTSGGRSSYEQYFGPGTRLTVT.

The chain employs TRBV6-6 and TRBJ2-7; a weak D match, TRBD1 (6 bases). The germline gives CDR1 MNHNY, CDR2 SVGAGI (reference sequence). The CDR3 has 15 residues. Trimming took off 6 bases at V and 2 bases at J, with 17 bases between the two ends. CDR3 DNA sequence: TGTGCCAGCAGGGGGGCGGGCGGGCCCACCTACGAGCAGTACTTC. Its translation is CASRGAGGPTYEQYF.

The sample holds many counts of this clonotype. This sequence joins TRBV20-1 and TRBJ1-5; D is uncertain. The germline gives CDR1 DFQATT, CDR2 SNEGSKA (reference sequence). The CDR3 totals 9 residues. Trimming shortened V by 5 bases and J by 11 bases, and 7 bases separated the two germline ends. CDR3 DNA sequence: TGCAGTGCTCCGGGATCCCAGCATTTT. Amino acids: CSAPGSQHF.

The CDR3 sequence: CASSPPAQAYEQYF. CDR3 sequence (DNA): TGCGCCAGCAGCCCGCCCGCACAGGCCTACGAGCAGTACTTC. The chain employs TRBV5-1 and TRBJ2-7; maybe TRBD1 (5 bases). V was shortened by 4 bases and J by 2 bases, with 13 bases between the two germline ends. CDR1 SGHRS and CDR2 YFSETQ come from the germline V gene. CDR3 length: 14 residues.

This clonotype was seen a few times. The chain uses TRBV6-2 or TRBV6-3 and TRBJ2-7; 11 positions agree with TRBD2. Germline V gene lookup returns CDR1 MNHEY and CDR2 SVGEGT. CDR3 length: 15 amino acids. V was clipped by 6 bases and J by 3 bases; unmatched bases: 7. CDR3 amino acids: CASSSLAGGLYEQYV. The CDR3 nucleotides read TGTGCCAGCAGCTCGCTAGCGGGGGGCCTCTACGAGCAGTACGTC.

This clonotype has just a few counts. This chain connects TRBV5-1 to TRBJ1-1; no clear D gene. Looked up from germline, CDR1 is SGHRS and CDR2 is YFSETQ. The CDR3 has 14 residues. V lost 4 bases and J lost 5, with 15 bases in between. This CDR3 reads CASSTSGPKTEAFF. For the CDR3, the DNA is TGCGCCAGCAGCACTTCGGGTCCTAAGACTGAAGCTTTCTTT.

The DNA of the CDR3 is TGTGCCAGCAGCCAGGCTGGGACAGTAAATGAGCAGTTCTTC. This codes for CASSQAGTVNEQFF. The chain carries TRBV3-1 and TRBJ2-1; TRBD1 agrees at 7 bases. Germline CDR1 LGHDT, CDR2 YNNKEL (reference sequence). The V gene end was trimmed by 3 bases and the J gene end by 7 bases; junction bases not matched to a gene: 6. The CDR3 loop spans 14 amino acids.

The chain has TRBV7-2 and TRBJ1-1, with a possible D match to TRBD1 (5 bases). CDR3 size: 13 residues. Trimming took 3 bases from V and 5 from J, leaving 10 bases between them. Germline values: CDR1 SGHTA, CDR2 FQGNSA. The CDR3 reads CASSFNGGTEAFF. Here the CDR3 DNA reads TGTGCCAGCAGCTTTAATGGGGGGACTGAAGCTTTCTTT.

V is TRBV5-1 and J is TRBJ2-1; D gene uncertain. CDR3 size: 15 residues. Germline V gene lookup returns CDR1 SGHRS and CDR2 YFSETQ. Trimming left V 4 bases short and J 0 bases short, with 11 bases between. In DNA form, the CDR3 reads TGCGCCAGCAGCATCCAGGCCAACTCCTACAATGAGCAGTTCTTC. This codes for CASSIQANSYNEQFF.

The V gene is TRBV6-5, the J gene TRBJ1-5; tentative D call: TRBD1 (6 bases). The length of the CDR3 is 16 residues. The germline CDR1 and CDR2 sequences are MNHEY and SVGAGI. The V and J ends lost 6 bases and 0 bases respectively, with 15 bases between them. As DNA, the CDR3 is TGTGCCAGCAGCCTGACCGGGACACATAGCAATCAGCCCCAGCATTTT. Protein: CASSLTGTHSNQPQHF.

Only a few counts were recorded for this clonotype. The V and J genes are TRBV5-1 and TRBJ2-1; 8 nucleotides line up with TRBD2. The trim removed 4 bases at V and 9 bases at J, leaving 15 bases unmatched. Germline lookup yields CDR1 SGHRS and CDR2 YFSETQ. The CDR3 is 16 amino acids. The CDR3 loop reads CASSGGLAGGGGEQFF. As DNA, the CDR3 is TGCGCCAGCAGCGGAGGACTAGCTGGAGGGGGGGGTGAGCAGTTCTTC. Variable domain in full (rest from reference TRBV5-1 and TRBJ2-1): KAGVTQTPRYLIKTRGQQVTLSCSPISGHRSVSWYQQTPGQGLQFLFEYFSETQRNKGNFPGRFSGRQFSNSRSEMNVSTLELGDSALYLCASSGGLAGGGGEQFFGPGTRLTVL.

This clonotype has just a few counts. J is TRBJ2-3 and V is TRBV20-1, with 11 positions matching TRBD1. The CDR3 totals 13 residues. Germline CDR1 and CDR2: DFQATT and SNEGSKA (reference sequence). After removal of 7 bases from V and 6 bases from J, the junction contained 6 bases not matched to a gene. CDR3 in DNA: TGCAGTGTTGGGGACAGGGGGAAGGATACGCAGTATTTT. Translation gives CSVGDRGKDTQYF.

This clonotype has a handful of counts. The V gene is TRBV19, the J gene TRBJ2-3; D remains unclear. Germline values: CDR1 LNHDA, CDR2 SQIVND (reference sequence). This CDR3 contains 13 residues. V lost 6 bases and J lost 8, with 15 bases in between. This CDR3 reads CASREEQRRTQYF. For the CDR3, the DNA is TGTGCCAGTAGGGAAGAGCAGAGGCGTACGCAGTATTTT.